The 30 T cell receptor beta chains presented below share a single source sample, sequenced in a study of shared clonotypes between healthy human individuals (dated by TCRdb to about 2020). The method behind the library was the immunoSEQ multiplex PCR assay. Entries here come from immuneACCESS through TCRdb and include only in-frame sequences with V and J called. Some clones fail to appear in such tables; in the studies checked, an unresolved V gene covers under half of the shortfall, and the cause of the remainder is unknown. The sample records 700,000 or so clones, about 78% of which are singletons. The ten biggest clones cover under 2% of the sample. Sequencing was done on a sample of memory CD4+ T cells sorted from blood. Sample cell subset or site, as interpreted from the label and publication: CD45RA-negative fraction. These receptors were collected from a woman in her 30s in good health.

The genes are TRBV4-1 and TRBJ2-5, with D perhaps assigned TRBD1 or TRBD2 (5 bases each). Per germline, CDR1 MGHRA and CDR2 YSYEKL. The CDR3 length is 15 residues. V was trimmed by 0 bases and J by 1 base, leaving 9 bases between them. Here the CDR3 DNA reads TGCGCCAGCAGCCAAGAGTGGGACGGCCAAGAGACCCAGTACTTC. Translating gives CASSQEWDGQETQYF.

The genes are TRBV6-4 and TRBJ2-2, with TRBD1 matching over 10 bases. V dropped 9 bases and J dropped 3; count of bases not matched to a gene: 4. This CDR3 has 14 residues. CDR1 MRHNA and CDR2 SNTAGT come from the germline V gene. CDR3 sequence: CASGTGEDTGELFF. CDR3 coding DNA: TGTGCCAGTGGGACAGGGGAAGACACCGGGGAGCTGTTTTTT.

The genes are TRBV7-3 and TRBJ2-3, with no clear D. V was trimmed by 3 bases and J by 3 bases, leaving 7 bases between them. Germline V gene data show CDR1 as SGHTA and CDR2 as FQGTGA. This CDR3 region has 13 residues. DNA of the CDR3: TGTGCCAGCAGCTTCGTATTGACAGATACGCAGTATTTT. The encoded protein is CASSFVLTDTQYF.

As for this clone: In the same sample, other DNA sequences code for this CDR3. J is TRBJ1-1 and V is TRBV5-1; 7 nucleotides agree with TRBD1. Germline-derived CDR1 and CDR2 are SGHRS and YFSETQ. The CDR3 totals 15 residues. The junction had 11 bases not matched to a gene; V was cut back by 4 bases and J by 5 bases. The CDR3 bases are TGCGCCAGCAGCACCACCAGGGGGGTCGAGACTGAAGCTTTCTTT. This sequence encodes CASSTTRGVETEAFF.

This clone has just a few counts. This chain joins TRBV18 and TRBJ2-2, with no clear D. CDR3 size: 14 residues. The V gene's germline CDR1 is KGHSH and CDR2 LQKENI. Trimming removed 3 bases at V and 6 bases at J, with 11 bases between. The CDR3 DNA reads as TGTGCCAGCTCACCGCCGACTTCGGCCGGGGAGCTGTTTTTT. This encodes CASSPPTSAGELFF.

The gene calls are TRBV15 and TRBJ1-4; the D gene is possibly TRBD1 (6 bases). With 1 base removed from V and 8 bases from J, the gap between germline ends came to 14 bases. The germline V gene has CDR1 LNHNV and CDR2 YYDKDF (reference sequence). The CDR3 spans 15 residues. The CDR3 DNA is TGTGCCACCAGCAGAGTGAGGGGGTCGGAAGAAAAACTGTTTTTT. Protein product: CATSRVRGSEEKLFF.

CDR3 nucleotide sequence: TGCAGCGTTGAAGTCTCGGCAGGGGGACTGGCCCAGCATTTT. Translated, it gives CSVEVSAGGLAQHF. V usage is TRBV29-1 and J usage is TRBJ1-5; 7 bases fit TRBD1. The CDR3 runs 14 residues. The junction had 11 bases not matched to a gene; V was cut back by 1 base and J by 11 bases. Germline-derived CDR1 and CDR2 are SQVTM and ANQGSEA.

A word on this clone: This CDR3 is also generated by other DNA sequences in the sample. The rearrangement joins TRBV14 to TRBJ2-1; D call uncertain. Per germline, CDR1 SGHDN and CDR2 FVKESK. V was shortened by 0 bases and J by 10 bases, with 10 bases between the two germline ends. The CDR3 contains 13 residues. CDR3: CASSQDVSREQFF. For the CDR3, the DNA is TGTGCCAGCAGCCAAGACGTGTCTAGGGAGCAGTTCTTC.

The rearrangement joins TRBV5-1 to TRBJ2-4; the match to TRBD2 covers 12 bases. V lost 0 bases to trimming and J lost 9 bases; unmatched junction nucleotides: 16. This CDR3 has 19 amino acids. Germline-derived CDR1 and CDR2 are SGHRS and YFSETQ. The CDR3 here is CASSLGSPSSGRAVGIQYF. The DNA of the CDR3 is TGCGCCAGCAGCTTGGGGTCTCCCTCTAGCGGGAGGGCCGTAGGCATTCAGTACTTC.

The genes are TRBV27 and TRBJ1-1; D gene uncertain. The CDR3 is made up of 14 amino acids. CDR1 is MNHEY and CDR2 is SMNVEV in the germline V gene (reference sequence). Trimming took off 6 bases at V and 1 base at J, with 12 bases between the two ends. The CDR3 nucleotides are TGTGCCAGCAGCCCGCGGAGGGCGAACACTGAAGCTTTCTTT. The encoded protein is CASSPRRANTEAFF.

The rearrangement uses TRBV28 and TRBJ2-5; perhaps TRBD1 as D (6 bases). Looked up from germline, CDR1 is MDHEN and CDR2 is SYDVKM. The CDR3 consists of 16 residues. Deletions cut 5 bases from V and 5 bases from J, with 21 bases between. The CDR3 sequence: CASSKLLTGRGETQYF. The CDR3 DNA sequence: TGTGCCAGCAGTAAGCTCCTTACAGGGAGAGGGGAGACCCAGTACTTC.

V gene TRBV29-1 combines with J gene TRBJ1-1, with D perhaps TRBD1 (6 bases). V was clipped by 4 bases and J by 5 bases, with 17 bases between them. Germline assignment: CDR1 SQVTM and CDR2 ANQGSEA. The CDR3 consists of 14 residues. CDR3 region: CSVGGISGVTEAFF. The CDR3 region has the DNA TGCAGCGTTGGGGGGATCTCAGGGGTTACTGAAGCTTTCTTT.

The rearrangement uses TRBV7-9 and TRBJ1-4; 9 positions match TRBD1. V trimming: 0 bases; J trimming: 7 bases; junction bases outside the gene matches: 3. This CDR3 is built from 15 residues. The germline V gene encodes CDR1 SEHNR and CDR2 FQNEAQ (reference sequence). The CDR3: CASSLARQGGEKLFF. In nucleotides, the CDR3 is TGTGCCAGCAGCTTAGCGCGACAGGGGGGTGAAAAACTGTTTTTT.

The V call is TRBV13, the J call TRBJ1-1; possibly TRBD1 for D (6 bases). The CDR3 covers 14 residues. V was trimmed by 5 bases and J by 2 bases, leaving 12 bases between them. CDR1 and CDR2 (germline): PRHDT, FYEKMQ (reference sequence). CDR3 region: CASSQQGANTEAFF. The CDR3 DNA is TGTGCCAGCAGCCAACAGGGAGCAAACACTGAAGCTTTCTTT.

V gene TRBV5-1 combines with J gene TRBJ2-2; D is possibly TRBD1 or TRBD2 (6 bases each). There are 16 residues in the CDR3. Between the trimmed V and J ends, which lost 0 bases and 0 bases, there was a span of 9 bases. The germline CDR1 and CDR2 sequences are SGHRS and YFSETQ. The CDR3 is CASSLARGPNTGELFF. CDR3 bases: TGCGCCAGCAGCTTGGCCCGGGGGCCGAACACCGGGGAGCTGTTTTTT.

This clone was seen a single time. The chain combines TRBV18 with TRBJ2-1; TRBD1 is a possible D gene (6 bases). Germline-derived CDR1 and CDR2 are KGHSH and LQKENI. V was shortened by 6 bases and J by 10 bases, with 16 bases between the two germline ends. CDR3 length: 13 residues. The CDR3 region has the DNA TGTGCCAGCTCCCCCGGCGGCGACAGGGAGCAGTTCTTC. It is translated as CASSPGGDREQFF.

This clone was detected a few times. CDR3 sequence (DNA): TGTGCCAGCACCCCCCGAGTTGGCACCGGGGAGCTGTTTTTT. Translation gives CASTPRVGTGELFF. This chain joins TRBV11-1 and TRBJ2-2; no clear D. This CDR3 has 14 residues. Germline loops: CDR1 SGHAT, CDR2 FQDESV (reference sequence). Trimming took 7 bases from V and 4 from J, leaving 13 bases between them. The full variable domain, completed using reference TRBV11-1 and TRBJ2-2, is EAEVAQSPRYKITEKSQAVAFWCDPISGHATLYWYRQILGQGPELLVQFQDESVVDDSQLPKDRFSAERLKGVDSTLKIQPAELGDSAMYLCASTPRVGTGELFFGEGSRLTVL.

This chain links TRBV5-1 with TRBJ1-1; tentative D call: TRBD1 (5 bases). Trimming pared 4 bases from V and 4 bases from J, leaving 11 bases between. This CDR3 comprises 13 residues. Germline V CDR1 and CDR2: SGHRS, YFSETQ. Here the CDR3 DNA reads TGCGCCAGCAGCACGTCAGGGACCACTGAAGCTTTCTTT. Amino acid sequence: CASSTSGTTEAFF. Filled out from reference TRBV5-1 and TRBJ1-1, the complete variable domain reads KAGVTQTPRYLIKTRGQQVTLSCSPISGHRSVSWYQQTPGQGLQFLFEYFSETQRNKGNFPGRFSGRQFSNSRSEMNVSTLELGDSALYLCASSTSGTTEAFFGQGTRLTVV.

For the CDR3, the DNA is TGTGCCAGCAGGAGACTACCAACTCTCAATGAGCAGTTCTTC. It yields the protein CASRRLPTLNEQFF. The chain employs TRBV11-2 and TRBJ2-1; TRBD2 is a possible D gene (5 bases). CDR3 length: 14 residues. Germline assignment: CDR1 SGHAT and CDR2 FQNNGV. V gave up 6 bases and J gave up 6 bases, with 15 bases separating them.

With regard to this clone: Other DNA sequences from this sample encode an identical CDR3 as well. The rearrangement joins TRBV27 to TRBJ2-7; D is perhaps TRBD2 (6 bases). From germline, CDR1 is MNHEY and CDR2 SMNVEV (reference sequence). The CDR3 loop spans 14 amino acids. With 5 bases removed from V and 1 base from J, the gap between germline ends came to 12 bases. The CDR3 spells CASSTTSRSYEQYF. The CDR3 DNA sequence: TGTGCCAGCAGTACCACTAGCCGATCCTACGAGCAGTACTTC.

The chain employs TRBV28 and TRBJ2-6; 9 nucleotides line up with TRBD1. The CDR3 is 16 residues long. The V segment lost 2 bases and the J segment 2 bases; nucleotides outside the gene matches: 1. Germline V gene lookup returns CDR1 MDHEN and CDR2 SYDVKM. The DNA of the CDR3 is TGTGCCAGCAGTTTAGGGACAGGGCCTGGGGCCAACGTCCTGACTTTC. Encoded protein: CASSLGTGPGANVLTF.

V usage is TRBV19 and J usage is TRBJ2-7; D gene ambiguous. Per germline, CDR1 LNHDA and CDR2 SQIVND (reference sequence). This CDR3 is 14 amino acids long. The germline V and J ends were trimmed by 5 bases and 5 bases, with 16 bases remaining between them. The CDR3 DNA follows: TGTGCCAGTAGTCCTTCGTCAGCTCAAAACGAGCAGTACTTC. This codes for CASSPSSAQNEQYF.

This clone was detected only once. The chain links TRBV5-1 to TRBJ1-1; 7 bases fit TRBD1. This CDR3 has 15 residues. V was clipped by 5 bases and J by 2 bases; unmatched bases: 9. The germline gives CDR1 SGHRS, CDR2 YFSETQ. The CDR3 region is CASRDRVRGNTEAFF. CDR3 in DNA: TGCGCCAGCAGAGACAGGGTTCGGGGAAACACTGAAGCTTTCTTT.

This rearrangement joins TRBV5-1 to TRBJ2-1, with D possibly matching TRBD1 (6 bases). V dropped 3 bases and J dropped 8 bases, with 9 bases sitting between them. This CDR3 contains 12 residues. The germline V gene has CDR1 SGHRS and CDR2 YFSETQ. CDR3 in amino acids: CASSSEGDEQFF. The CDR3 DNA sequence: TGCGCCAGCAGCTCAGAGGGGGATGAGCAGTTCTTC. Filled out from reference TRBV5-1 and TRBJ2-1, the complete variable domain reads KAGVTQTPRYLIKTRGQQVTLSCSPISGHRSVSWYQQTPGQGLQFLFEYFSETQRNKGNFPGRFSGRQFSNSRSEMNVSTLELGDSALYLCASSSEGDEQFFGPGTRLTVL.

The chain employs TRBV11-2 and TRBJ2-5, with TRBD2 as a possible D gene (5 bases). V was shortened by 3 bases and J by 4 bases, with 15 bases between the two germline ends. The V gene's germline CDR1 is SGHAT and CDR2 FQNNGV. The CDR3 has 15 residues. The CDR3 spells CASSFPGSRGETQYF. For the CDR3, the DNA is TGTGCCAGCAGCTTCCCCGGATCTCGGGGAGAGACCCAGTACTTC.

This clone has more than one count but fewer than ten. J is TRBJ2-1 and V is TRBV18; D may correspond to TRBD1 or TRBD2 (5 bases each). Germline V gives CDR1 KGHSH, CDR2 LQKENI. The V end lost 3 bases, the J end lost 5 bases, and 11 bases lay between the germline ends. The CDR3 runs to 14 residues. The CDR3 nucleotides are TGTGCCAGCTCACCCCGGGACCACGACAATGAGCAGTTCTTC. It codes for CASSPRDHDNEQFF.

Concerning this clone: An end of the junction does not agree with germline; a read error may underlie this. CDR3 region: CSTGESYEQYF. The CDR3 DNA reads as TGTTCTACGGGAGAATCCTACGAGCAGTACTTC. V usage is TRBV29-1 and J usage is TRBJ2-7; TRBD2 might be the D (6 bases). Germline CDR1 is SQVTM and CDR2 is ANQGSEA. The CDR3 has 11 amino acids.

This clone was seen only once. V and J are TRBV2 and TRBJ1-1; TRBD1 agrees at 9 bases. There are 16 residues in the CDR3. V trimming: 6 bases; J trimming: 4 bases; junction bases outside the gene matches: 12. Germline V gene data show CDR1 as SNHLY and CDR2 as FYNNEI. In DNA form, the CDR3 reads TGTGCCAGCAGGGAGACAGGGGGTCTTCGCGGCACTGAAGCTTTCTTT. Translation gives CASRETGGLRGTEAFF.

V is TRBV11-3 and J is TRBJ1-2, with a possible D match to TRBD1 (6 bases). The CDR3 is 15 residues long. V was clipped by 1 base and J by 3 bases, with 12 bases between them. Germline V lookup: CDR1 SGHNT, CDR2 YENEEA. CDR3 residues: CASSLAVGAYYGYTF. For the CDR3, the DNA is TGTGCCAGCAGCTTAGCGGTGGGGGCTTACTATGGCTACACCTTC. The full variable domain, its missing parts supplied by reference TRBV11-3 and TRBJ1-2, is EAGVVQSPRYKIIEKKQPVAFWCNPISGHNTLYWYLQNLGQGPELLIRYENEEAVDDSQLPKDRFSAERLKGVDSTLKIQPAELGDSAVYLCASSLAVGAYYGYTFGSGTRLTVV.

This clone was observed once. The chain employs TRBV27 and TRBJ1-3; no firm D call. Per germline, CDR1 MNHEY and CDR2 SMNVEV (reference sequence). The CDR3 extends over 14 amino acids. V dropped 3 bases and J dropped 2 bases, with 8 bases sitting between them. CDR3 amino acids: CASSFRYPGNTIYF. The CDR3 DNA reads as TGTGCCAGCAGTTTCAGGTACCCTGGAAACACCATATATTTT.